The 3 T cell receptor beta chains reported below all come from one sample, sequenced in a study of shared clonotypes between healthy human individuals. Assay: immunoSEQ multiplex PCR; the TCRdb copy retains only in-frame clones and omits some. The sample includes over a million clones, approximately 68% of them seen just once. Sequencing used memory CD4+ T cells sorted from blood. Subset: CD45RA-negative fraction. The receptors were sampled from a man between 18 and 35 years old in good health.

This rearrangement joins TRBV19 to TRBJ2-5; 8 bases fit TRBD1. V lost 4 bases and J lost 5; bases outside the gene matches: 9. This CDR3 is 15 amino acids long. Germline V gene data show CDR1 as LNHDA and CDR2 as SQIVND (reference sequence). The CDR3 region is CASSKSRGQRETQYF. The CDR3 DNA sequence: TGTGCCAGTAGTAAATCCAGGGGGCAGAGGGAGACCCAGTACTTC.

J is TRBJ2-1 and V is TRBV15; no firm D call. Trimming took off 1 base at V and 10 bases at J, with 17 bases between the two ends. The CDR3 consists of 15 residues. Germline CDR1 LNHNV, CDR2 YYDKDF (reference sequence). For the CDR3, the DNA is TGTGCCACCAGCAGAGGGCCGACTCCCACAATAGAGCAGTTCTTC. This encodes CATSRGPTPTIEQFF.

The CDR3 protein is CASSIRGNTGELFF. The CDR3 DNA reads TGTGCCAGTAGTATTAGAGGAAACACCGGGGAGCTGTTTTTT. This chain uses TRBV19 with TRBJ2-2; unclear D gene. V was cut by 3 bases and J by 2 bases, with 7 bases left in between. This CDR3 comprises 14 residues. Per the germline V gene, CDR1 is LNHDA and CDR2 is SQIVND (reference sequence). Full variable domain (rest looked up from reference TRBV19 and TRBJ2-2): DGGITQSPKYLFRKEGQNVTLSCEQNLNHDAMYWYRQDPGQGLRLIYYSQIVNDFQKGDIAEGYSVSREKKESFPLTVTSAQKNPTAFYLCASSIRGNTGELFFGEGSRLTVL.